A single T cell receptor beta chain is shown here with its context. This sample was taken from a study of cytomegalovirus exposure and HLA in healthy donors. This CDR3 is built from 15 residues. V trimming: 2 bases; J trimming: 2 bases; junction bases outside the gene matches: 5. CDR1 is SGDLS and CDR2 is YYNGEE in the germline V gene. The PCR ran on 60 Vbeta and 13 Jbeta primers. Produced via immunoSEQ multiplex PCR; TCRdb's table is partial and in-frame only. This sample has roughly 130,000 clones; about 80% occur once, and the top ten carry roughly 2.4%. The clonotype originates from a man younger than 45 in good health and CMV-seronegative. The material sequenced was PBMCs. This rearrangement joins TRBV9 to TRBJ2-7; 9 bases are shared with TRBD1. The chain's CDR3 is CASSVGTGPTYEQYF. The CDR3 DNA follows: TGTGCCAGCAGCGTTGGGACAGGGCCGACCTACGAGCAGTACTTC.